This record looks at one TCR beta chain sequence and its context. Its antigen remains unknown. The sample is drawn from a study of T-cell reconstitution after alpha-beta-depleted transplantation in children. General study findings and limits: Day-60 TCRbeta diversity that was high in some patients was derived from surviving recipient T cells and thymic progenitors. About two months after transplant, alpha-beta T cells reportedly came from several hundred expanded graft clones.

TCRbeta library preparation incorporated unique molecular identifiers. Using its own MiXCR run on the PCR reads, TCRdb lists one record per CDR3 protein. The sample records fewer than 550,000 distinct CDR3 sequences, about an eighth being singletons. V was pared by 3 bases and J by 5 bases, with 9 bases of the junction left unmatched. The CDR3 is 18 residues long. The V gene's germline CDR1 is LGHNA and CDR2 YSLEER. V usage is TRBV4-3 and J usage is TRBJ2-1; 14 bases line up with TRBD2. The sequenced sample was PBMCs, mostly from graft donor cells, obtained 180 days after TCRalphabeta/CD19-depleted stem cell transplant. This receptor was taken from a female patient aged 2-9 years who had a stem cell transplant for aplastic anemia, so the T cells may come from the graft donor. The CDR3 protein is CASSHGNGGLAGDNEQFF. For the CDR3, the DNA is TGCGCCAGCAGCCATGGCAATGGGGGACTAGCGGGAGACAATGAGCAGTTCTTC.